This T cell receptor beta chain stems from a study of T-cell memory formation after mild COVID-19. Overall study: Largely donor-specific sequence clusters came from a couple of donors.

In its sample, this clonotype was seen a few times. TCRdb re-derived calls from the 5' RACE reads in MiXCR, one entry per CDR3 protein. The sample has roughly 89,000 distinct CDR3 sequences; more than 12% are singletons. V was clipped by 6 bases and J by 4 bases, with 10 bases between them. The CDR3 totals 13 residues. The TCR originated in a man younger than 35 who had mild COVID-19 (a few samples of this study predate the infection). Cell type and time point are not known. The chain couples TRBV12-3 or TRBV12-4 to TRBJ1-5; D is perhaps TRBD1 (6 bases). The sample comprised PBMCs or a T cell subset sorted from them (not recorded which). Here the CDR3 reads CASRPRGNQPQHF. The DNA of the CDR3 is TGTGCCAGCAGGCCCAGGGGAAATCAGCCCCAGCATTTT.